These 8 T cell receptor beta chains originate from one sample sequenced in a study of shared clonotypes between healthy human individuals. Naive CD8 cells lacked CD45RO and underwent positive selection for CCR7, leaving out terminally differentiated effector memory CD45RA+ cells. Method: immunoSEQ multiplex PCR; TCRdb's copy keeps in-frame clones and lacks some. The sample consists of some 2,100,000 clones, more than 85% of them appearing once. The source material was naive CD8+ T cells from PBMCs. All receptors derive from a young man in good health. Some clones in this sample may be carry-over from other donors' samples.

V usage is TRBV5-5 and J usage is TRBJ1-2; D not resolved. CDR1 SGHKS and CDR2 YYEKEE come from the germline V gene (reference sequence). The CDR3 is 13 amino acids. Trimming took off 0 bases at V and 4 bases at J, with 7 bases between the two ends. The CDR3 nucleotides are TGTGCCAGCAGCTTGGCCGCGAGCTATGGCTACACCTTC. Amino acid sequence: CASSLAASYGYTF.

The CDR3 sequence is CASSLQGTYEQYF. The CDR3 DNA follows: TGTGCCAGCAGTTTGCAGGGTACCTACGAGCAGTACTTC. The rearrangement links TRBV28 to TRBJ2-7; TRBD1 might be the D (5 bases). Germline lookup yields CDR1 MDHEN and CDR2 SYDVKM. The CDR3 is 13 residues long. The V and J ends lost 3 bases and 2 bases respectively, with 8 bases between them.

The rearrangement uses TRBV6-1 and TRBJ2-1; 10 bases match TRBD1. The germline V gene encodes CDR1 MNHNS and CDR2 SASEGT. Losses at the gene ends were 9 bases for V and 2 bases for J; bases not matched to a gene: 7. The CDR3 extends over 15 amino acids. The CDR3 loop is CASVGTGVPYNEQFF. CDR3 bases: TGTGCCAGTGTCGGGACAGGGGTCCCCTACAATGAGCAGTTCTTC.

The chain couples TRBV11-2 to TRBJ2-5; 12 nucleotides align to TRBD2. The CDR3 has 16 residues. The V gene end was trimmed by 5 bases and the J gene end by 3 bases; junction bases not matched to a gene: 7. Looked up from germline, CDR1 is SGHAT and CDR2 is FQNNGV. The chain's CDR3 is CASSARTSGDKETQYF. The CDR3, as DNA: TGTGCCAGCAGCGCACGGACTAGCGGGGACAAAGAGACCCAGTACTTC.

The chain is built from TRBV4-1 and TRBJ2-1, with 11 bases that match TRBD2. The junction had 3 bases not matched to a gene; V was cut back by 3 bases and J by 2 bases. CDR1 and CDR2 (germline): MGHRA, YSYEKL. There are 16 residues in the CDR3. CDR3 DNA sequence: TGCGCCAGCAGCCACAGACTAGCGGGGCCCTACAATGAGCAGTTCTTC. Its protein is CASSHRLAGPYNEQFF.

J is TRBJ2-1 and V is TRBV7-9, with D maybe TRBD1 (6 bases). The CDR3 length is 16 residues. Germline V gives CDR1 SEHNR, CDR2 FQNEAQ (reference sequence). The V and J ends lost 1 base and 8 bases respectively, with 18 bases between them. CDR3: CASSLGLWGREDEQFF. The CDR3 bases are TGTGCCAGCAGCTTAGGATTGTGGGGGCGCGAGGATGAGCAGTTCTTC.

As concerns this clone: Other DNA sequences in this specimen translate into the identical CDR3. The V and J genes are TRBV28 and TRBJ2-5; 11 bases align to TRBD1. Germline V gives CDR1 MDHEN, CDR2 SYDVKM. The CDR3 is 14 residues long. V dropped 2 bases and J dropped 5; count of bases not matched to a gene: 1. The CDR3 protein is CASSLRDRGETQYF. The CDR3 bases are TGTGCCAGCAGTTTAAGGGACAGGGGGGAGACCCAGTACTTC.

This clone appeared once. The chain links TRBV7-2 to TRBJ1-2; tentatively, D is TRBD1 (5 bases). Trimming removed 2 bases at V and 0 bases at J, with 19 bases between. CDR3 length: 18 residues. Germline V lookup: CDR1 SGHTA, CDR2 FQGNSA. CDR3 bases: TGTGCCAGCAGCTTATCCGTGAGGGTCAGGGATTCTAACTATGGCTACACCTTC. Translating gives CASSLSVRVRDSNYGYTF.